The 17 T cell receptor beta chains below come from one sample, sequenced in a study of T-cell memory formation after mild COVID-19. TCRdb reprocessed the 5' RACE reads via MiXCR and lists one record per CDR3 protein. The sample carries roughly 62,000 distinct CDR3 sequences, about 10% recorded once. Specimen: PBMCs or a T cell subset sorted from them (not recorded which). These receptors originate from a young man who had mild COVID-19 (a few samples of this study predate the infection). Cell type and time point are not known.

The chain carries TRBV14 and TRBJ2-2, with D unresolved. Looked up from germline, CDR1 is SGHDN and CDR2 is FVKESK. Trimming took off 2 bases at V and 2 bases at J, with 9 bases between the two ends. CDR3 length: 15 amino acids. This chain's CDR3 is CASSQHSINTGELFF. Written as DNA, the CDR3 is TGTGCCAGCAGCCAACACAGCATCAACACCGGGGAGCTGTTTTTT. Together with reference TRBV14 and TRBJ2-2, the CDR3 gives the full variable domain: EAGVTQFPSHSVIEKGQTVTLRCDPISGHDNLYWYRRVMGKEIKFLLHFVKESKQDESGMPNNRFLAERTGGTYSTLKVQPAELEDSGVYFCASSQHSINTGELFFGEGSRLTVL.

The rearrangement links TRBV9 to TRBJ2-4; the D call may be TRBD1 or TRBD2 (7 bases each). Per germline, CDR1 SGDLS and CDR2 YYNGEE. V was cut by 0 bases and J by 12 bases, with 22 bases left in between. There are 16 residues in the CDR3. The CDR3 DNA reads as TGTGCCAGCAGCGTAGGCCCCAACAGGGGAGGGGACCATCAGTACTTC. It specifies CASSVGPNRGGDHQYF.

This clonotype has just a few counts. CDR3 sequence (DNA): TGTGCCAGCAGAACCTCAATTGGGACCCAGTACTTC. Protein product: CASRTSIGTQYF. The rearrangement joins TRBV6-5 to TRBJ2-5; D not resolved. Deletions cut 6 bases from V and 7 bases from J, with 12 bases between. This CDR3 region has 12 residues. Germline lookup yields CDR1 MNHEY and CDR2 SVGAGI.

This clonotype was counted many times. CDR3 bases: TGTGCCAGCAGAGAGGGTGAGGGCACAGATACGCAGTATTTT. Protein: CASREGEGTDTQYF. The chain recombines TRBV6-6 with TRBJ2-3; TRBD2 is a possible D gene (5 bases). Germline CDR1 reads MNHNY; CDR2 reads SVGAGI (reference sequence). This CDR3 is 14 amino acids long. V shed 6 bases and J shed 1 base, with 11 bases lying between them.

The J gene is TRBJ2-5, the V gene TRBV7-2; 9 nucleotides align to TRBD2. V lost 2 bases to trimming and J lost 2 bases; unmatched junction nucleotides: 6. Germline-derived CDR1 and CDR2 are SGHTA and FQGNSA. The CDR3 covers 16 residues. In DNA, the CDR3 is TGTGCCAGCAGCTTATCCCTAGCGGGGAGTCAAGAGACCCAGTACTTC. Translated: CASSLSLAGSQETQYF.

V and J are TRBV7-2 and TRBJ2-3; D may be TRBD2 (5 bases). The CDR3 totals 14 residues. Germline lookup yields CDR1 SGHTA and CDR2 FQGNSA. V was clipped by 2 bases and J by 6 bases, with 12 bases between them. CDR3 region: CASSLNPTGDTQYF. For the CDR3, the DNA is TGTGCCAGCAGCTTAAATCCGACGGGGGATACGCAGTATTTT.

Comment on this clonotype: Compared with germline, one end of the junction differs, possibly owing to a read error. V and J are TRBV10-3 and TRBJ1-2; 7 bases align to TRBD1. CDR1 is ENHRY and CDR2 is SYGVKD in the germline V gene. The CDR3 covers 13 residues. For the CDR3, the DNA is TGTGCCCTCAGTGAAGGGGGCAGCTATGGCTACACCTTC. Translated, it gives CALSEGGSYGYTF.

The chain couples TRBV12-2 to TRBJ2-1; the D call TRBD1 from the table was never checked on the DNA. TRBV12-2 is deemed a pseudogene. The CDR3 runs 14 residues. The DNA of the CDR3 is TGTGCAAGTCGCTGGGATTCCCTGCCTAAGGAGCAGTTCTTC. Translated: CASRWDSLPKEQFF.

The V gene is TRBV20-1, the J gene TRBJ1-2; 12 bases are a match to TRBD1. The CDR3 totals 14 residues. CDR1 is DFQATT, CDR2 SNEGSKA, per germline (reference sequence). V was pared by 5 bases and J by 2 bases, with 3 bases of the junction left unmatched. CDR3 loop: CSAGGQGANYGYTF. CDR3 DNA: TGCAGTGCTGGGGGACAGGGGGCAAACTATGGCTACACCTTC.

This clonotype was detected only a few times. V usage is TRBV12-3 or TRBV12-4 and J usage is TRBJ1-6; the D is unclear. The length of the CDR3 is 13 residues. V lost 7 bases, J lost 9 bases, and 13 bases lay in between. CDR3 coding DNA: TGTGCCAGCACCAGCCGCGAAGGTTCACCCCTCCACTTT. Translating gives CASTSREGSPLHF.

This clonotype was counted between two and nine times. The rearrangement joins TRBV12-3 or TRBV12-4 to TRBJ1-3; no clear D gene. There are 13 residues in the CDR3. Deletions cut 6 bases from V and 0 bases from J, with 6 bases between. CDR3 region: CASRWLSGNTIYF. CDR3 in DNA: TGTGCCAGCAGGTGGCTCTCTGGAAACACCATATATTTT.

The chain couples TRBV19 to TRBJ1-6, with 9 bases matching TRBD1. V shed 6 bases, J shed 7 bases, and the junction held 1 base outside the gene matches. The CDR3 extends over 13 amino acids. Germline V gene lookup returns CDR1 LNHDA and CDR2 SQIVND (reference sequence). The CDR3 here is CASSGQGNSPLHF. The CDR3 DNA is TGTGCCAGTAGCGGACAGGGGAATTCACCCCTCCACTTT.

In this sample, this clonotype turned up a few times. The chain employs TRBV6-1 and TRBJ2-3; the D call may be TRBD1 or TRBD2 (5 bases each). Per germline, CDR1 MNHNS and CDR2 SASEGT. Trimming took off 0 bases at V and 3 bases at J, with 16 bases between the two ends. The CDR3 runs 17 residues. CDR3 sequence (DNA): TGTGCCAGCAGTGAAGCGATGAGGGGCGCCTTAACAGATACGCAGTATTTT. Its protein is CASSEAMRGALTDTQYF.

The rearrangement links TRBV3-1 to TRBJ2-3; possible D gene TRBD1, 6 bases. Germline V lookup: CDR1 LGHDT, CDR2 YNNKEL (reference sequence). V lost 0 bases and J 10 bases, leaving 8 bases between the germline ends. The length of the CDR3 is 12 residues. CDR3 sequence: CASSQDRGAQYF. CDR3 in DNA: TGTGCCAGCAGCCAAGACAGGGGCGCGCAGTATTTT.

This clonotype was counted ten times or more. The chain recombines TRBV20-1 with TRBJ2-3; a weak D match, TRBD1 (6 bases). The CDR3 length is 14 residues. Between the trimmed V and J ends, which lost 7 bases and 2 bases, there was a span of 16 bases. Germline V lookup: CDR1 DFQATT, CDR2 SNEGSKA (reference sequence). The CDR3 region is CSVGARSFTDTQYF. In DNA form, the CDR3 reads TGCAGTGTGGGGGCCCGATCCTTCACAGATACGCAGTATTTT.

This rearrangement joins TRBV5-5 to TRBJ1-4; D is unclear. Germline CDR1 and CDR2: SGHKS and YYEKEE (reference sequence). The length of the CDR3 is 15 residues. V lost 1 base, J lost 2 bases, and 9 bases lay in between. In DNA, the CDR3 is TGTGCCAGCAGCTTGTCCCTAGGCACTAATGAAAAACTGTTTTTT. Its translation is CASSLSLGTNEKLFF.

The rearrangement uses TRBV7-9 and TRBJ2-1; D remains ambiguous. The CDR3 has 12 amino acids. Between the trimmed V and J ends, which lost 1 base and 6 bases, there was a span of 4 bases. CDR1 is SEHNR, CDR2 FQNEAQ, per germline (reference sequence). Here the CDR3 reads CASSLVTNEQFF. CDR3 sequence (DNA): TGTGCCAGCAGCTTAGTGACCAATGAGCAGTTCTTC.